One sample yielded the 12 T cell receptor beta chains listed below, sequenced in a study of T cell changes during pregnancy in multiple sclerosis. Data came from immunoSEQ multiplex PCR; TCRdb stores just in-frame clones and leaves some out. The sample carries tens of thousands of clones, 75% to 90% recorded once. Sequences were derived from CD4+ T cells from peripheral blood mononuclear cells, sampled in the first trimester of pregnancy. The receptor source for this set is a female donor in good health, enrolled as a control in a pregnancy study.

The chain couples TRBV2 to TRBJ1-5; weak D call: TRBD1 (5 bases). Germline lookup yields CDR1 SNHLY and CDR2 FYNNEI. Trimming stripped 4 bases from V and 1 base from J, with 5 bases between. This CDR3 is 13 amino acids long. CDR3: CASSGGSNQPQHF. The CDR3 nucleotides read TGTGCCAGCAGTGGGGGCAGCAATCAGCCCCAGCATTTT.

The chain carries TRBV30 and TRBJ1-2; TRBD1 matches 7 bases. Germline-derived CDR1 and CDR2 are GTSNPN and SVGIG (reference sequence). This CDR3 comprises 14 residues. After removal of 6 bases from V and 6 bases from J, the junction contained 13 bases not matched to a gene. The CDR3 loop reads CACLRDSQWDGYTF. The DNA for the CDR3 is TGTGCCTGTCTCCGGGACAGTCAATGGGATGGCTACACCTTC.

This chain links TRBV2 with TRBJ1-1; weak D call: TRBD1 (6 bases). The germline V and J ends were trimmed by 6 bases and 4 bases, with 15 bases remaining between them. Germline values: CDR1 SNHLY, CDR2 FYNNEI. The CDR3 extends over 14 amino acids. The CDR3 is CASSSTGSSTEAFF. The CDR3 region has the DNA TGTGCCAGCAGCTCTACAGGGAGTAGCACTGAAGCTTTCTTT.

The gene calls are TRBV7-2 and TRBJ2-3, with D tentatively TRBD1 (5 bases). This CDR3 is 15 amino acids long. CDR1 is SGHTA, CDR2 FQGNSA, per germline. Trimming took off 5 bases at V and 1 base at J, with 13 bases between the two ends. The CDR3 DNA sequence: TGTGCCAGCAGCCTCCAGGACACTGGCACAGATACGCAGTATTTT. Translation: CASSLQDTGTDTQYF.

J is TRBJ2-1 and V is TRBV2; D is undetermined. Germline CDR1 is SNHLY and CDR2 is FYNNEI. V lost 8 bases and J 8 bases, leaving 16 bases between the germline ends. The CDR3 runs 13 residues. CDR3 coding DNA: TGTGCCAGCGTGTTTGTCCAGGTTGATGAGCAGTTCTTC. Its translation: CASVFVQVDEQFF.

This clone was detected once. The V and J genes are TRBV25-1 and TRBJ1-1; D possibly corresponds to TRBD1 (6 bases). V lost 2 bases and J 3 bases, leaving 13 bases between the germline ends. The CDR3 contains 15 residues. Germline assignment: CDR1 MGHDK and CDR2 SYGVNS. The CDR3 coding sequence is TGTGCCAGCAGTGAACTGGGAGGGGGGGACACTGAAGCTTTCTTT. Translated: CASSELGGGDTEAFF.

The chain has TRBV29-1 and TRBJ1-2; D not resolved. Trimming removed 3 bases at V and 5 bases at J, with 10 bases between. CDR1 is SQVTM and CDR2 is ANQGSEA in the germline V gene. There are 12 residues in the CDR3. CDR3 protein: CSVEKGGYGYTF. CDR3 DNA: TGCAGCGTTGAGAAGGGAGGGTATGGCTACACCTTC. Complete variable domain (other parts from reference TRBV29-1 and TRBJ1-2): SAVISQKPSRDICQRGTSLTIQCQVDSQVTMMFWYRQQPGQSLTLIATANQGSEATYESGFVIDKFPISRPNLTFSTLTVSNMSPEDSSIYLCSVEKGGYGYTFGSGTRLTVV.

This rearrangement joins TRBV19 to TRBJ1-5; 9 nucleotides align to TRBD1. Trimming removed 5 bases from V and 3 bases from J; junction bases left unmatched: 5. The CDR3 runs to 15 residues. CDR1 LNHDA and CDR2 SQIVND come from the germline V gene (reference sequence). The CDR3: CASSEQGANNQPQHF. The CDR3 nucleotides are TGTGCCAGTAGTGAACAGGGGGCGAACAATCAGCCCCAGCATTTT.

This sequence joins TRBV11-2 and TRBJ2-5, with D uncertain. The CDR3 runs to 14 residues. Germline V lookup: CDR1 SGHAT, CDR2 FQNNGV. Trimming pared 1 base from V and 1 base from J, leaving 7 bases between. CDR3 DNA: TGTGCCAGCAGCTTAGGTACACCCCAAGAGACCCAGTACTTC. Its translation: CASSLGTPQETQYF. The full variable domain, rest sourced from reference TRBV11-2 and TRBJ2-5, is EAGVAQSPRYKIIEKRQSVAFWCNPISGHATLYWYQQILGQGPKLLIQFQNNGVVDDSQLPKDRFSAERLKGVDSTLKIQPAKLEDSAVYLCASSLGTPQETQYFGPGTRLLVL.

This clone has a single count. Without the conserved terminal phenylalanine or tryptophan, this CDR3 likely stems from a read error. The DNA is omitted, as the CDR3 cannot be located on it reliably, and the CDR3 follows TCRdb's listing. The chain couples TRBV28 to TRBJ2-7; whether TRBD2, the table's D call, matches the DNA was not checked. Germline assignment: CDR1 MDHEN and CDR2 SYDVKM. The CDR3 sequence runs 14 residues, both termini included. This CDR3 reads CASSHPGLAGVAVI.

This clone appeared a single time. V and J are TRBV11-2 and TRBJ2-4; 8 positions match TRBD1. V shed 3 bases and J 2 bases; nucleotides not matched to a gene: 6. Germline CDR1 reads SGHAT; CDR2 reads FQNNGV. CDR3 length: 16 residues. The CDR3 protein is CASSLDRVGTKNIQYF. The CDR3 DNA reads TGTGCCAGCAGCTTGGACAGGGTGGGAACCAAAAACATTCAGTACTTC. The full variable domain, with the rest looked up from reference TRBV11-2 and TRBJ2-4, is EAGVAQSPRYKIIEKRQSVAFWCNPISGHATLYWYQQILGQGPKLLIQFQNNGVVDDSQLPKDRFSAERLKGVDSTLKIQPAKLEDSAVYLCASSLDRVGTKNIQYFGAGTRLSVL.

CDR3 in DNA: TGTGCCAGCAGCTTGGAGGGCGGGGGGGCCCCTGAGCAGTACTTC. Amino acids: CASSLEGGGAPEQYF. This chain links TRBV5-6 with TRBJ2-7; TRBD2 agrees at 9 bases. The CDR3 is 15 residues long. Germline V lookup: CDR1 SGHDT, CDR2 YYEEEE. V shed 0 bases and J 7 bases; nucleotides not matched to a gene: 8.